The 29 T cell receptor beta chains listed next were all sequenced from one sample in a study of early T cells in non-severe SARS-CoV-2 infection. One entry per CDR3 protein, called by TCRdb with MiXCR from the 5' RACE reads. There are over 25,000 distinct CDR3 sequences in the sample; about 4.6% occur only once, and 12% lies in the top ten. Sample: whole blood. Receptors were obtained from an adult who was a healthcare worker with PCR-confirmed SARS-CoV-2 infection or an uninfected control (not recorded which).

The chain has TRBV12-3 or TRBV12-4 and TRBJ2-7, with TRBD1 identical over 8 bases. The CDR3 runs 15 residues. Trimming at V came to 5 bases and at J to 2 bases, leaving 8 bases not matched to a gene. CDR3 bases: TGTGCCAGCAGTGCCACCGGGACAGGTCCCTACGAGCAGTACTTC. It specifies CASSATGTGPYEQYF.

This clonotype was detected ten times or more. This chain uses TRBV7-9 with TRBJ2-3; TRBD1 might be the D (7 bases). V lost 2 bases and J lost 2, with 14 bases in between. The germline CDR1 and CDR2 sequences are SEHNR and FQNEAQ (reference sequence). The CDR3 length is 16 residues. CDR3 protein: CASSLPTGEVTDTQYF. The CDR3 nucleotides are TGTGCCAGCAGCTTACCAACAGGGGAGGTCACAGATACGCAGTATTTT.

This clonotype was recorded a few times. The chain has TRBV4-1 and TRBJ2-3, with D possibly TRBD1 on 6 matching bases. The CDR3 has 14 amino acids. The V end lost 6 bases, the J end lost 1 base, and 11 bases lay between the germline ends. Germline V CDR1 and CDR2: MGHRA, YSYEKL. In DNA, the CDR3 is TGCGCCAGCAGTACAGGGTGGGGCACAGATACGCAGTATTTT. It translates to CASSTGWGTDTQYF.

This clonotype was seen repeatedly, ten times or more. The chain uses TRBV12-3 or TRBV12-4 and TRBJ1-2; TRBD1 agrees at 10 bases. The J segment lost 4 bases and the V segment lost 7 bases, leaving 9 bases of the junction unmatched. The CDR3 contains 15 residues. The DNA for the CDR3 is TGTGCCAGCAAACCGGGACAGGGGACCCTCTATGGCTACACCTTC. The encoded protein is CASKPGQGTLYGYTF.

Concerning this clonotype: A read error may explain this, as a much larger clone is one base away. The chain carries TRBV11-1 and TRBJ2-1, with a possible D match to TRBD1 (5 bases). The CDR3 loop spans 13 amino acids. Germline CDR1 reads SGHAT; CDR2 reads FQDESV (reference sequence). CDR3 residues: CANSTLRDNEQFF. The CDR3 DNA is TGTGCCAACAGCACGCTCAGGGACAATGAGCAGTTCTTC.

The chain links TRBV12-3 or TRBV12-4 to TRBJ2-1; tentative D call: TRBD2 (7 bases). The CDR3 loop spans 14 amino acids. V was shortened by 3 bases and J by 7 bases, with 13 bases between the two germline ends. This chain's CDR3 is CASSFGGAGNEQFF. The CDR3 DNA reads as TGTGCCAGCAGTTTTGGGGGGGCGGGAAATGAGCAGTTCTTC.

This clonotype has only a few counts. The rearrangement links TRBV14 to TRBJ2-7; TRBD1 might be the D (5 bases). The V and J ends lost 3 bases and 6 bases respectively, with 9 bases between them. CDR3 length: 12 residues. Germline CDR1 reads SGHDN; CDR2 reads FVKESK. The CDR3 is CASSHKRGEQYF. CDR3 nucleotide sequence: TGTGCCAGCAGCCACAAAAGGGGCGAGCAGTACTTC.

In its sample, this clonotype was seen many times. The chain combines TRBV25-1 with TRBJ1-4, with 12 bases aligning to TRBD1. The CDR3 is 14 amino acids. V shed 7 bases, J shed 8 bases, and the junction held 5 bases outside the gene matches. Looked up from germline, CDR1 is MGHDK and CDR2 is SYGVNS. The DNA for the CDR3 is TGTGCCAGCAAGGGGACAGGGGGCAGGGAAAAACTGTTTTTT. Protein: CASKGTGGREKLFF. Full variable domain (missing parts from reference TRBV25-1 and TRBJ1-4): EADIYQTPRYLVIGTGKKITLECSQTMGHDKMYWYQQDPGMELHLIHYSYGVNSTEKGDLSSESTVSRIRTEHFPLTLESARPSHTSQYLCASKGTGGREKLFFGSGTQLSVL.

This clonotype was found many times. CDR3 in DNA: TGCAGCGTTGAGCCCCGGAATGAGCAGTTCTTC. Residues: CSVEPRNEQFF. This rearrangement joins TRBV29-1 to TRBJ2-1; no reliable D call. Trimming stripped 3 bases from V and 7 bases from J, with 7 bases between. This CDR3 region has 11 residues. The germline V gene encodes CDR1 SQVTM and CDR2 ANQGSEA.

This rearrangement joins TRBV4-1 to TRBJ1-4; D not resolved. Germline CDR1 MGHRA, CDR2 YSYEKL. The CDR3 is 15 amino acids. The germline V and J ends were trimmed by 8 bases and 0 bases, with 13 bases remaining between them. The CDR3 loop reads CASHELFATNEKLFF. The CDR3 bases are TGCGCCAGCCACGAGTTATTTGCAACTAATGAAAAACTGTTTTTT.

As DNA, the CDR3 is TGTGCCACCAGCAGCACAGGGGGCAATTTGGACACTGAAGCTTTCTTT. Protein product: CATSSTGGNLDTEAFF. The rearrangement uses TRBV15 and TRBJ1-1, with 9 nucleotides matching TRBD1. Germline V gives CDR1 LNHNV, CDR2 YYDKDF (reference sequence). The ends lost 3 bases at V and 3 bases at J; junction bases unmatched: 8. The CDR3 is 16 amino acids.

The table lists this clonotype with a few counts. The rearrangement joins TRBV6-1 to TRBJ1-1; TRBD1 matches at 8 bases. V shed 0 bases and J 5 bases; nucleotides not matched to a gene: 5. The CDR3 runs 15 residues. Germline assignment: CDR1 MNHNS and CDR2 SASEGT. As DNA, the CDR3 is TGTGCCAGCAGTGAAGCGTCAGGGGGCCGGACTGAAGCTTTCTTT. Its translation is CASSEASGGRTEAFF.

This clonotype appeared many times. The J gene is TRBJ2-7, the V gene TRBV27; 7 nucleotides agree with TRBD2. The germline V gene encodes CDR1 MNHEY and CDR2 SMNVEV (reference sequence). The CDR3 has 15 residues. V gave up 3 bases and J gave up 1 base; unmatched junction bases: 6. The CDR3 region is CASSFLTSVSYEQYF. The CDR3 bases are TGTGCCAGCAGTTTCCTCACTAGCGTTTCCTACGAGCAGTACTTC.

This clonotype was detected ten times or more. This sequence joins TRBV7-2 and TRBJ1-6; D is ambiguous. CDR3 length: 14 amino acids. Germline V CDR1 and CDR2: SGHTA, FQGNSA. Trimming cost V 1 base and J 9 bases, with 10 bases left between them. CDR3: CASSLGVQLSPLHF. The CDR3 DNA sequence: TGTGCCAGCAGCTTAGGTGTCCAACTTTCACCCCTCCACTTT.

The table lists this clonotype with many counts. CDR3 in amino acids: CASSSQPGQTTDTQYF. Written as DNA, the CDR3 is TGTGCCAGCAGTTCCCAGCCGGGACAGACCACAGATACGCAGTATTTT. The chain combines TRBV28 with TRBJ2-3; TRBD1 matches at 7 bases. Germline lookup yields CDR1 MDHEN and CDR2 SYDVKM. The length of the CDR3 is 16 residues. V shed 4 bases and J 2 bases; nucleotides not matched to a gene: 9.

Note on this clonotype: The junction and the germline gene differ at one end; a read error may be behind it. The V and J genes are TRBV9 and TRBJ1-4; 10 bases agree with TRBD1. Germline V gene data show CDR1 as SGDLS and CDR2 as YYNGEE. This CDR3 contains 14 residues. CDR3 residues: CASSGQGAKEKLFF. CDR3 nucleotides: TGTGCCAGCAGCGGACAGGGGGCTAAGGAAAAACTGTTTTTT.

This clonotype was seen at least ten times. This chain joins TRBV2 and TRBJ2-5; weak D call: TRBD1 (5 bases). Trimming removed 7 bases from V and 7 bases from J, with 10 bases in between. Germline V gene sequence: CDR1 SNHLY, CDR2 FYNNEI. This CDR3 comprises 11 residues. The chain's CDR3 is CASTDQGTQYF. DNA for the CDR3: TGTGCCAGCACCGACCAGGGGACCCAGTACTTC.

This clonotype was seen at least ten times. The gene calls are TRBV28 and TRBJ1-1, with D possibly being TRBD1 (5 bases). Per germline, CDR1 MDHEN and CDR2 SYDVKM. V gave up 2 bases and J gave up 0 bases, with 10 bases separating them. The CDR3 is 15 amino acids. CDR3 sequence: CASSLSDSVNTEAFF. The CDR3 bases are TGTGCCAGCAGTTTAAGTGACAGTGTGAACACTGAAGCTTTCTTT.

This clonotype came up a few times. The chain uses TRBV3-1 and TRBJ2-5; TRBD1 agrees at 7 bases. With V trimmed by 7 bases and J by 1 base, 3 bases remained unmatched. From germline, CDR1 is LGHDT and CDR2 YNNKEL (reference sequence). This CDR3 is 13 amino acids long. In nucleotides, the CDR3 is TGTGCCAGCATCCGACAGGGCCAAGAGACCCAGTACTTC. Encoded protein: CASIRQGQETQYF.

This clonotype showed up many times. V gene TRBV5-5 combines with J gene TRBJ2-2, with D perhaps TRBD2 (7 bases). Germline V gene data show CDR1 as SGHKS and CDR2 as YYEKEE (reference sequence). The CDR3 loop spans 15 amino acids. V lost 2 bases and J 5 bases, leaving 13 bases between the germline ends. In DNA, the CDR3 is TGTGCCAGCAGCTTCGCGGGGGCTGGGACCGGGGAGCTGTTTTTT. It specifies CASSFAGAGTGELFF. The complete variable domain, with remaining parts taken from reference TRBV5-5 and TRBJ2-2, reads DAGVTQSPTHLIKTRGQQVTLRCSPISGHKSVSWYQQVLGQGPQFIFQYYEKEERGRGNFPDRFSARQFPNYSSELNVNALLLGDSALYLCASSFAGAGTGELFFGEGSRLTVL.

This clonotype occurred many times. J is TRBJ1-1 and V is TRBV6-1, with TRBD1 identical over 8 bases. There are 13 residues in the CDR3. After removal of 8 bases from V and 3 bases from J, the junction contained 5 bases not matched to a gene. Germline V gene sequence: CDR1 MNHNS, CDR2 SASEGT. The CDR3 sequence is CASCKDRDTEAFF. The DNA of the CDR3 is TGTGCCAGCTGTAAGGACAGGGACACTGAAGCTTTCTTT.

V gene TRBV4-1 combines with J gene TRBJ2-3; D gene ambiguous. CDR3 size: 13 residues. Trimming took 6 bases from V and 4 from J, leaving 11 bases between them. Germline-derived CDR1 and CDR2 are MGHRA and YSYEKL. In DNA, the CDR3 is TGCGCCAGCAGGCCCGGGCCCTCAGATACGCAGTATTTT. Protein sequence: CASRPGPSDTQYF.

This clonotype was found many times. The chain joins TRBV5-1 to TRBJ2-3; 9 bases agree with TRBD2. V shed 4 bases and J 4 bases; nucleotides not matched to a gene: 7. The CDR3 sequence is 15 residues long. Germline V lookup: CDR1 SGHRS, CDR2 YFSETQ. CDR3 coding DNA: TGCGCCAGCAGCCCATCTAGCGGGATTTCAGATACGCAGTATTTT. Its translation: CASSPSSGISDTQYF. Full variable domain (rest looked up from reference TRBV5-1 and TRBJ2-3): KAGVTQTPRYLIKTRGQQVTLSCSPISGHRSVSWYQQTPGQGLQFLFEYFSETQRNKGNFPGRFSGRQFSNSRSEMNVSTLELGDSALYLCASSPSSGISDTQYFGPGTRLTVL.

The chain joins TRBV10-1 to TRBJ2-1; 8 bases match TRBD1. J gave up 7 bases and V 4 bases, and 9 bases lay outside the gene matches. The CDR3 is made up of 15 amino acids. Germline V gene sequence: CDR1 WNHNN, CDR2 SYGVQD (reference sequence). The CDR3 region is CASSATTGAGNEQFF. As DNA, the CDR3 is TGCGCCAGCAGTGCGACGACAGGGGCAGGGAATGAGCAGTTCTTC.

There are many counts of this clonotype. V and J are TRBV5-1 and TRBJ1-3, with D unresolved. CDR3 length: 13 residues. V lost 3 bases, J lost 5 bases, and 9 bases lay in between. The germline V gene has CDR1 SGHRS and CDR2 YFSETQ. The CDR3, as DNA: TGCGCCAGCAGCTCCGACATTCGAAACACCATATATTTT. This translates into CASSSDIRNTIYF. The entire variable domain, with the rest obtained from reference TRBV5-1 and TRBJ1-3, is as follows: KAGVTQTPRYLIKTRGQQVTLSCSPISGHRSVSWYQQTPGQGLQFLFEYFSETQRNKGNFPGRFSGRQFSNSRSEMNVSTLELGDSALYLCASSSDIRNTIYFGEGSWLTVV.

The sample holds one count of this clonotype. The V call is TRBV7-9, the J call TRBJ1-1; D unclear. This CDR3 has 17 amino acids. V lost 0 bases to trimming and J lost 0 bases, with 14 bases between them. CDR1 is SEHNR and CDR2 is FQNEAQ in the germline V gene (reference sequence). The CDR3 spells CASSLASFADLNTEAFF. The CDR3 DNA is TGTGCCAGCAGCTTAGCTTCCTTCGCAGACCTGAACACTGAAGCTTTCTTT.

This clonotype occurred a few times. The chain joins TRBV27 to TRBJ1-6; D is perhaps TRBD1 (5 bases). CDR3 size: 14 residues. The germline CDR1 and CDR2 sequences are MNHEY and SMNVEV (reference sequence). V lost 3 bases and J 6 bases, leaving 9 bases between the germline ends. The chain's CDR3 is CASSFLGANSPLHF. CDR3 DNA: TGTGCCAGCAGTTTCCTCGGGGCTAATTCACCCCTCCACTTT.

This clonotype has more than one count but fewer than ten. The genes are TRBV29-1 and TRBJ1-1; TRBD1 might be the D (5 bases). Germline V lookup: CDR1 SQVTM, CDR2 ANQGSEA. The CDR3 runs 13 residues. Trimming removed 5 bases at V and 1 base at J, with 11 bases between. CDR3 amino acids: CSVQGLGNTEAFF. The CDR3 nucleotides are TGCAGCGTTCAGGGTCTGGGGAACACTGAAGCTTTCTTT. The complete variable domain, with remaining parts taken from reference TRBV29-1 and TRBJ1-1, reads SAVISQKPSRDICQRGTSLTIQCQVDSQVTMMFWYRQQPGQSLTLIATANQGSEATYESGFVIDKFPISRPNLTFSTLTVSNMSPEDSSIYLCSVQGLGNTEAFFGQGTRLTVV.

In its sample, this clonotype was seen many times. The chain carries TRBV19 and TRBJ2-7; D may correspond to TRBD1 or TRBD2 (5 bases each). There are 14 residues in the CDR3. Trimming stripped 5 bases from V and 0 bases from J, with 11 bases between. Germline CDR1 LNHDA, CDR2 SQIVND (reference sequence). CDR3 in DNA: TGTGCCAGTAGTTTACGGGACGGCTCCTACGAGCAGTACTTC. It specifies CASSLRDGSYEQYF. Filled out from reference TRBV19 and TRBJ2-7, the complete variable domain reads DGGITQSPKYLFRKEGQNVTLSCEQNLNHDAMYWYRQDPGQGLRLIYYSQIVNDFQKGDIAEGYSVSREKKESFPLTVTSAQKNPTAFYLCASSLRDGSYEQYFGPGTRLTVT.